Listed here is a single T cell receptor (beta chain). What this receptor recognizes is not known. No base-level quality is on record; no much larger clone is a single base apart. The CDR3 holds 16 amino acids from the cysteine to the phenylalanine. The sequence is cut down to CDR3 DNA, 48 bases in frame from base 1. Sequences MNHNY (CDR1) and SVGAGI (CDR2) are obtained from the germline V gene (reference sequence). Clipping removes 0 bases from V and 6 bases from J, with 10 as the unmatched junction base count. The data belong to a study of cytomegalovirus exposure and HLA in healthy donors (dated by TCRdb to 2016 to 2017). Some background on the complete study: According to an earlier analysis of several hundred of the donors, 150 million to 200 million T cells yielded over 100 million unique TCR beta sequences and about 280 Gb of sequence data. Using immunosequencing, the study profiled T cell repertoires from 666 subjects and related those repertoires to cytomegalovirus serostatus. Besides the first cohort of under 700 subjects, a separate validation cohort made up of over 100 different subjects was used. To predict cytomegalovirus infection status, the study combined high-throughput TCR immunosequencing, statistical association of individual TCRs with disease status, and machine learning. Rather than using new phenotypic data, the later analysis identified candidate immune exposures from TCR beta sequences and from how often those sequences occurred across donors. Because of strong linkage in the cohort, 5 or 6 DR-DQ haplotypes were treated as single units for association and clustering. Typing coverage differed by locus: A, B, C, DRB1 and DQB1 were typed in roughly 620-630 donors, DQA1 in roughly 500, DPA1 in approximately 610, and DPB1 in just under 490. An early release that covered 640 HLA-typed donors contained around 300 gigabases of sequencing data and about 84 million unique TCR sequences. Donor age, sex, ethnicity and CMV serostatus were collected together with the repertoire data. An earlier analysis of several hundred of the donors applied high-throughput TCR beta sequencing to assess whether each TCR beta V gene segment acted as functional or pseudogenic. The study aimed to test whether cataloging public T cell receptors could reveal signatures of past pathogen exposure. All discovery cohort repertoires had been generated on a single sequencing platform. A later genetic analysis took genome-wide SNP genotypes for about 60% of the roughly 670 donors and used that subset as a discovery cohort. A later analysis re-examined previously published TCR beta repertoires from more than 550 donors and added high-resolution HLA genotyping to investigate patterns of TCR occurrence. Both class I and class II loci were covered by HLA typing, at four-digit resolution. Across roughly 420 genotyped donors of the cohort, an average of about 240,000 unique TCR beta nucleotide sequences per donor were sequenced, and approximately 19% of those sequences were non-productive. The genetic ancestry cluster associated with self-reported Caucasian donors included over 65% of the approximately 410 genotyped donors.

The receptor library was made with the immunoSEQ multiplex PCR assay. A mixture of 60 forward primers for TCR Vbeta segments and 13 reverse primers for TCR Jbeta segments was used in the multiplex PCR. The CDR3 region of rearranged TCR beta genes was amplified from genomic DNA by a multiplex PCR assay. The Illumina HiSeq System was used to sequence the amplified TCR beta libraries as 87-base-pair reads. The authors' analysis ran thus. A later analysis tallied tens of millions of unique TCR beta chains across the 600 to 700 repertoires, and about 12 million of those chains were shared by two or more donors. Raw reads were error-corrected and collapsed into unique sequences by a nearest-neighbor algorithm in which closely related sequences were merged to remove PCR and sequencing errors. To assign V, D and J gene segments, CDR3 sequences were aligned to IMGT reference sequences. For a sequence to be retained, at least a six-nucleotide match to both a V gene segment and a J gene segment was required. Rearrangements were called productive when the CDR3 lacked stop codons and stayed in frame with V and J; all others were non-productive. CDR3 was defined according to IMGT convention as the region running from the second conserved V-encoded cysteine to the conserved J-encoded phenylalanine. The earlier analysis of about 640 of the donors excluded any sequence lacking an unambiguous match to a single V gene segment. In an earlier analysis of approximately 590 of the donors, a V segment was called functional when productive rearrangements were above 56.7%, and segregating when the standard deviation between donors exceeded 5%. A statistical classification framework was developed to diagnose cytomegalovirus status using the catalog of TCR beta chain sequences. V and J gene assignment, in a later analysis, came from comparing TCR nucleotide sequences with IMGT/GENE-DB human TR gene sequences. In a later analysis, CDR3 sequences and most-parsimonious VDJ recombination scenarios were assigned using the TCRdist pipeline. In a later analysis, every TCR beta chain was defined by the combination of its CDR3 amino acid sequence and its V-gene family, and reads without a unique V-gene family were dropped. In a later analysis, fewer than 650 highly shared, low-generation-probability nucleotide sequences were removed to address suspected cross-contamination and a sequencing artifact. For each public chain, a later analysis derived a clonal expansion index from normalized ranks of inferred template counts within each repertoire. Generation probabilities in a later analysis came from a VDJ recombination model fitted to out-of-frame rearrangements, and those results were checked against IGoR. Hypergeometric tests were used in a later analysis to score TCR-TCR, TCR-HLA and TCR-CMV co-occurrence, with a repertoire-size bias correction applied to the TCR pairs. A later analysis estimated false discovery rates by permuting HLA or CMV assignments 20 times. In a later analysis, co-occurring TCRs were grouped using DBSCAN, with TCRdist sequence similarity added in when clustering inside HLA-allele-positive subsets. Co-occurrence clustering excluded repertoires with fewer than 30,000 or more than 120,000 public chains, plus five with anomalous nucleotide sharing. TCRdb limited this immuneACCESS table to in-frame rearrangements with V and J called. A share of clones is missing; checked studies link under half to unresolved V genes, and the rest is unexplained. V and J calls and clone size are copied from that table; D and trimming were computed from the DNA. The sample table holds 120,000 or so clones, of which about 74% were seen once. Roughly 6.3% of the sample is held by the ten biggest clonotypes.

Study-level results and caveats: According to a later analysis, most CMV-associated TCR beta chains appeared to be HLA-restricted, and the HLA associations seemed to be driven largely by CMV exposure. The 87-base-pair reads could not distinguish some IMGT-functional V segments, including TRBV6-2 and TRBV6-3, so those segments were excluded. Three of the identified cytomegalovirus-associated TCR beta chains were confirmed in vitro to be specific for cytomegalovirus antigens. A later genetic analysis associated a missense DCLRE1C variant with V-gene and J-gene trimming of TCR beta chains, and an independent cohort replicated the association. The only immune exposure information available for the cohort was CMV serostatus. The earlier analysis of nearly 600 of the donors excluded fewer than 20 rarely observed V segments, including chromosome 9 orphons, because counts were too low. In a later analysis, TCR association rates were found to vary across HLA loci, with the most associated TCRs seen for DRB1 alleles and the fewest for HLA-C alleles. In a later analysis, HLA-associated TCR beta chains showed more clonal expansion and lower generation probabilities than non-associated chains that were equally common. A further reported finding was that TCR beta sequences accurately predicted the HLA-A and HLA-B alleles for most subjects in the first cohort. In an earlier analysis of some 550 of the donors, most TCR beta V segments were observed in productive rearrangements about 87% or about 30% of the time, broadly matching IMGT annotations. Correlated functional status among segregating V segments might be attributable to linkage disequilibrium, but an unknown experimental factor could not be ruled out. According to a later genetic analysis, donors in an Asian-associated ancestry cluster had fewer N-insertions in productive TCRs than the roughly 660-donor mean. Because some donors lacked HLA typing at each locus, the association tests relied only on the typed subset. In the study, 150 to 200 TCR beta chains were listed as associated with cytomegalovirus. Only TCR beta chains were sequenced in this cohort, and the absence of alpha or paired-chain data limited detectable features. According to the authors, the approach could potentially be generalized to other disease states and immunological phenotypes. Sequencing depth was assumed to be roughly uniform across donors in the presence/absence analyses, though that assumption may not hold. The classifier was reported to diagnose cytomegalovirus status with high specificity and sensitivity in both the original and validation cohorts. A cluster of highly shared sequence variants was judged likely to represent a technical artifact of the sequencing pipeline. Several of the top co-occurrence clusters appeared to be linked to parvovirus B19, influenza, CMV and Epstein-Barr virus, according to a later analysis. Most TCR sequences were observed very rarely across donors, whereas some public TCRs were present in many individuals. When HLA alleles, especially DR and DQ, strongly co-occurred, attributing TCR associations to individual alleles was difficult. Specific HLA alleles were associated with 16,951 TCR beta sequences at a false discovery rate of 0.05 in a later analysis.

The cohort consisted of 670 or so healthy bone marrow donors. At the time of sampling, all cohort members were nominally healthy, though unrecorded immune exposures were likely present. The donor was CMV seropositive and belonged to the group of some 290 seropositive cohort members. Every donor gave a peripheral blood sample, and the peripheral blood mononuclear cells from that sample were used for TCR beta sequencing. The Qiagen DNeasy Blood Extraction Kit was used to extract genomic DNA from the blood cell samples. Material for sequencing was PBMCs. Rearrangement joined TRBV6-6 to TRBJ2-7; 8 junctional bases match TRBD1. This TCR came from a woman in her fifties or sixties in good health and CMV-seropositive. The DNA is TGTGCCAGCAGTTACTCGCGGCCCGACAGGGGCCGCGAGCAGTACTTC. It translates as CASSYSRPDRGREQYF.